This T cell receptor (beta chain) was captured in a study of blood T cell repertoires in COVID-19. In the study overall: Sources were T cells, B-cell-depleted T cells, or PBMCs; the material itself was cDNA or gDNA.

This clone was found once. Germline values: CDR1 LGHNA, CDR2 YSLEER. V lost 1 base to trimming and J lost 4 bases, with 13 bases between them. The CDR3 is made up of 15 amino acids. Produced via immunoSEQ multiplex PCR; TCRdb's table is partial and in-frame only. The sample shows around 250,000 clones, almost 90% of them seen only once. Seattle participants joined during active infection and were tracked over time. The TCR was taken from a woman aged 60-70 years with COVID-19, enrolled during active disease. The rearrangement joins TRBV4-3 to TRBJ1-2; tentative D call: TRBD1 (6 bases). Sequenced material: peripheral blood. The chain's CDR3 is CASSQALDRIYGYTF. The CDR3 DNA reads as TGCGCCAGCAGCCAAGCCCTGGACAGAATCTATGGCTACACCTTC.